The 19 T cell receptor beta chains below were found in one sample sequenced in a study of blood T cell repertoires in COVID-19. Profiling relied on immunoSEQ multiplex PCR, and the TCRdb table lists in-frame clones only, not all of them. Of over 90,000 clones in the sample, approximately 87% are singletons; the top ten hold 10% to 15%. The sample consisted of peripheral blood. These receptor sequences come from a human donor in a cohort sampled during active or convalescent COVID-19.

This chain connects TRBV18 to TRBJ2-3; D is unclear. Trimming stripped 1 base from V and 6 bases from J, with 14 bases between. CDR1 is KGHSH and CDR2 is LQKENI in the germline V gene. There are 15 residues in the CDR3. Here the CDR3 reads CASSPRLGGRDTQYF. The CDR3 region has the DNA TGTGCCAGCTCACCACGGCTAGGTGGCCGTGATACGCAGTATTTT.

This clone has just a few counts. V usage is TRBV5-1 and J usage is TRBJ1-3, with 9 bases matching TRBD1. The V gene's germline CDR1 is SGHRS and CDR2 YFSETQ. V lost 4 bases, J lost 4 bases, and 6 bases stayed unmatched. This CDR3 is 15 amino acids long. The CDR3: CASSGGQGPGNTIYF. CDR3 DNA: TGCGCCAGCAGCGGGGGACAGGGTCCAGGAAACACCATATATTTT.

J is TRBJ1-1 and V is TRBV6-5, with 9 bases aligning to TRBD1. The V segment lost 6 bases and the J segment 0 bases; nucleotides outside the gene matches: 2. CDR3 size: 14 residues. Germline V CDR1 and CDR2: MNHEY, SVGAGI. This CDR3 reads CASSRQGVNTEAFF. Written as DNA, the CDR3 is TGTGCCAGCAGCCGACAGGGGGTGAACACTGAAGCTTTCTTT.

The chain couples TRBV18 to TRBJ2-1, with a weak D call TRBD1 (8 bases). Germline CDR1 is KGHSH and CDR2 is LQKENI. V was shortened by 2 bases and J by 4 bases, with 21 bases between the two germline ends. This CDR3 is 18 amino acids long. CDR3 protein: CASSPKTGGEHTYNEQFF. CDR3 coding DNA: TGTGCCAGCTCACCAAAAACAGGGGGGGAGCATACATACAATGAGCAGTTCTTC. Full variable domain (remainder filled in from reference TRBV18 and TRBJ2-1): NAGVMQNPRHLVRRRGQEARLRCSPMKGHSHVYWYRQLPEEGLKFMVYLQKENIIDESGMPKERFSAEFPKEGPSILRIQQVVRGDSAAYFCASSPKTGGEHTYNEQFFGPGTRLTVL.

The J gene is TRBJ1-2, the V gene TRBV5-1; 7 positions match TRBD1. Germline V gives CDR1 SGHRS, CDR2 YFSETQ. The junction had 3 bases not matched to a gene; V was cut back by 6 bases and J by 4 bases. This CDR3 region has 12 residues. This chain's CDR3 is CASNRGGYGYTF. DNA of the CDR3: TGCGCCAGCAACAGGGGAGGCTATGGCTACACCTTC.

This clone was seen a single time. CDR3 loop: CASSLYFPGSSGTLYNSPLHF. Written as DNA, the CDR3 is TGTGCCAGCAGTTTATATTTCCCCGGGAGCAGCGGGACCCTATATAATTCACCCCTCCACTTT. V is TRBV28 and J is TRBJ1-6, with D possibly being TRBD1 (5 bases). Germline lookup yields CDR1 MDHEN and CDR2 SYDVKM. This CDR3 spans 21 amino acids. V gave up 1 base and J gave up 4 bases, with 26 bases separating them.

V usage is TRBV5-1 and J usage is TRBJ1-1, with TRBD1 identical over 7 bases. With V trimmed by 2 bases and J by 2 bases, 3 bases remained unmatched. The CDR3 runs to 14 residues. Germline values: CDR1 SGHRS, CDR2 YFSETQ. CDR3 DNA sequence: TGCGCCAGCAGCTTAAACAGGGGTAACACTGAAGCTTTCTTT. Residues: CASSLNRGNTEAFF.

V and J are TRBV7-6 and TRBJ1-3; no reliable D call. The CDR3 covers 13 residues. Trimming took off 1 base at V and 8 bases at J, with 9 bases between the two ends. Germline loops: CDR1 SGHVS, CDR2 FNYEAQ. CDR3 sequence reads: CASSLGPLDTIYF. In nucleotides, the CDR3 is TGTGCCAGCAGCTTAGGGCCTCTGGACACCATATATTTT.

The chain is built from TRBV9 and TRBJ2-3; the D gene is possibly TRBD1 (6 bases). Trimming took 0 bases from V and 4 from J, leaving 12 bases between them. The germline V gene encodes CDR1 SGDLS and CDR2 YYNGEE. This CDR3 has 15 residues. Here the CDR3 DNA reads TGTGCCAGCAGCGTAGTGTATGAGGGGGCAGATACGCAGTATTTT. Translation gives CASSVVYEGADTQYF.

The rearrangement links TRBV6-2 or TRBV6-3 to TRBJ2-5, with D possibly matching TRBD1 (5 bases). The V gene lost 4 bases and the J gene lost 0 bases, with 12 bases spanning the gap. The CDR3 has 15 residues. Germline values: CDR1 MNHEY, CDR2 SVGEGT. CDR3 residues: CASSSRQTYQETQYF. CDR3 sequence (DNA): TGTGCCAGCAGTTCTCGACAGACGTACCAAGAGACCCAGTACTTC.

The chain recombines TRBV24-1 with TRBJ1-1, with D possibly TRBD1 on 5 matching bases. The length of the CDR3 is 11 residues. In germline, CDR1 is KGHDR, CDR2 SFDVKD. The germline V and J ends were trimmed by 5 bases and 6 bases, with 6 bases remaining between them. CDR3: CATSAGAEAFF. The CDR3 DNA reads as TGTGCCACCAGTGCGGGGGCTGAAGCTTTCTTT.

As to this clone: At the DNA level, this CDR3 is encoded by other sequences in the same sample as well. The V call is TRBV12-3 or TRBV12-4, the J call TRBJ2-1; D is undetermined. CDR3 size: 11 residues. V lost 5 bases and J 4 bases, leaving 3 bases between the germline ends. The CDR3 sequence: CASSLYNEQFF. In DNA form, the CDR3 reads TGTGCCAGCAGTCTATACAATGAGCAGTTCTTC.

This clone was detected a few times. This rearrangement joins TRBV4-3 to TRBJ1-4; D ambiguous. This CDR3 region has 15 residues. CDR1 is LGHNA, CDR2 YSLEER, per germline. Deletions cut 0 bases from V and 8 bases from J, with 13 bases between. The CDR3 protein is CASSQEGGTGEKLFF. In nucleotides, the CDR3 is TGCGCCAGCAGCCAAGAGGGAGGCACCGGAGAAAAACTGTTTTTT.

This chain connects TRBV27 to TRBJ2-2; 9 bases fit TRBD1. CDR1 MNHEY and CDR2 SMNVEV come from the germline V gene (reference sequence). After removal of 9 bases from V and 6 bases from J, the junction contained 14 bases not matched to a gene. This CDR3 is built from 16 residues. This chain's CDR3 is CASKGLGTGYSGELFF. The CDR3 nucleotides are TGTGCCAGTAAGGGGCTGGGGACAGGGTACTCCGGGGAGCTGTTTTTT.

V is TRBV27 and J is TRBJ2-3; TRBD2 matches 7 bases. V shed 3 bases, J shed 5 bases, and the junction held 2 bases outside the gene matches. CDR3 length: 13 amino acids. CDR1 MNHEY and CDR2 SMNVEV come from the germline V gene (reference sequence). The CDR3 spells CASSFGGGDTQYF. The CDR3 DNA sequence: TGTGCCAGCAGTTTCGGCGGGGGAGATACGCAGTATTTT.

The chain is built from TRBV21-1 and TRBJ2-5; the tabulated D call, TRBD1, remains unverified against the DNA. TRBV21-1 is flagged as a pseudogene. The CDR3 totals 18 residues. The CDR3 loop reads CASSRGRSDRGSQETQYF. The CDR3 region has the DNA TGTGCCAGCAGCAGAGGGAGGTCGGACAGGGGTAGCCAAGAGACCCAGTACTTC.

The chain couples TRBV7-2 to TRBJ2-7; maybe TRBD1 (5 bases). CDR3 length: 14 amino acids. In germline, CDR1 is SGHTA, CDR2 FQGNSA. With 4 bases removed from V and 3 bases from J, the gap between germline ends came to 13 bases. CDR3 DNA: TGTGCCAGCAGCTCTGGCAGGGTATACTACGAGCAGTACTTC. Protein product: CASSSGRVYYEQYF. Full variable domain (outside the CDR3, taken from reference TRBV7-2 and TRBJ2-7): GAGVSQSPSNKVTEKGKDVELRCDPISGHTALYWYRQSLGQGLEFLIYFQGNSAPDKSGLPSDRFSAERTGGSVSTLTIQRTQQEDSAVYLCASSSGRVYYEQYFGPGTRLTVT.

This rearrangement joins TRBV19 to TRBJ2-7, with TRBD1 identical over 9 bases. The CDR3 runs 16 residues. Looked up from germline, CDR1 is LNHDA and CDR2 is SQIVND (reference sequence). Trimming cost V 0 bases and J 3 bases; bases outside gene matches: 6. The CDR3 region has the DNA TGTGCCAGTAGTATAGAGACCGGGACAGGGCTCTACGAGCAGTACTTC. As protein: CASSIETGTGLYEQYF.

This chain links TRBV2 with TRBJ2-3; D possibly corresponds to TRBD1 (6 bases). The CDR3 is made up of 14 amino acids. CDR1 and CDR2 from the germline V gene are SNHLY and FYNNEI. Deletions cut 7 bases from V and 2 bases from J, with 13 bases between. This chain's CDR3 is CASNKGTNTDTQYF. CDR3 nucleotide sequence: TGTGCCAGCAATAAGGGGACAAACACAGATACGCAGTATTTT.